The source of this T cell receptor beta chain is a study of T cell responses to AZD1222 COVID-19 vaccine (dated by TCRdb to 2020 to 2023). Background on the whole study: AZD1222 recipients whose second dose came at about 4 weeks and those whose second dose came at about 12 weeks were combined into one group, since spike-specific TCR depth and breadth did not differ between the two schedules. A total of 230 to 250 trial participants underwent TCR sequencing, of whom 200 to 220 received two doses of AZD1222 and about 25 received two doses of the MenACWY control vaccine. Trial participants were enrolled by age into subgroups of 18-55, 56-69 and 70-plus years, and roughly 150, 30 and 60 TCR-sequenced participants, respectively, were included in these subgroups.

Concerning this clone itself: The specificity of this receptor is unknown. Base quality data are lacking; no much larger clone is found one base away.

The germline V gene yields SGHVS for CDR1 and FNYEAQ for CDR2. Measured from the cysteine to the phenylalanine, the CDR3 is 16 residues long. Only the CDR3 DNA is retained, 48 bases long and in frame from the first base. Here V drops 3 bases and J drops 5 bases, and the junction holds 12 bases not matched to any gene. The sample's time point label, in plain terms: baseline before first vaccination. Samples from vaccinated people were obtained from the UK trials COV001 and COV002, which included a single-blind randomized controlled phase 2/3 trial of AZD1222 (ChAdOx1 nCoV-19) in healthy adults. For TCRbeta chain sequencing, PBMC samples were collected from trial participants at day 0 and at day 28 after the second dose. The CDR3 regions of human TCRbeta chains were analyzed by immunosequencing. From the authors' description of their analysis: Repertoire TCRs were checked for matches against a reference library of SARS-CoV-2-specific TCRs that had been generated using the MIRA antigen-specificity platform. Breadth meant the fraction of unique TCRs that were SARS-CoV-2-associated, whereas depth meant the fraction of total T cells that were SARS-CoV-2-associated. Using the MIRA data, each spike-specific TCR was assigned both to the spike region to which the TCR was reactive and to a CD4 or CD8 class. Log10-transformed breadth and depth values were compared by one-way ANOVA with Sidak's multiple comparisons tests. Not all clones reach the TCRdb copy of this immuneACCESS table, which keeps in-frame sequences only. Checked studies attribute under half of the gap to unresolved V genes and leave the rest unexplained. The V and J calls and clone size are taken from that table; D and trimming were inferred from the DNA. The sample profile shows 95,000 to 130,000 clones; roughly 87% of them were found once. In total, the top ten clones hold roughly 8% of the sample.

The paper as a whole reports these results and caveats: Participants were mostly white British and included more females than males, and it was suggested by the authors that clonal diversity may have been underestimated. Spike-specific TCR breadth and depth rose significantly after two AZD1222 doses compared with day 0 and with MenACWY recipients. The vaccine-associated CD4 TCRs covered the entire spike protein, and the dominant responses fell in regions 160-218 and 743-854. Epitopes outside the regions mutated in the B.1.351 and B.1.1.7 variants were reportedly recognized by nearly half of the unique spike-specific TCRs. Conclusions about previously exposed vaccinees are limited because only six or seven AZD1222 recipients were SARS-CoV-2 seropositive at baseline. In the small 56-69-year group, the increase in depth fell short of significance, most likely because of low power. Because no day 14 peak-response samples were available, repertoires were characterized only after the peak T cell response.

The chain uses TRBV7-6 and TRBJ1-2, with TRBD1 matching 7 junction bases. This sequence was found in an adult in good health. The sequencing used peripheral blood, collected on day 0 of AZD1222 vaccination. The nucleotide sequence is given as TGTGCCAGCAGCTTGGAACAGGGGTTAGAAGGGTATGGCTACACCTTC. Translated, this is CASSLEQGLEGYGYTF.